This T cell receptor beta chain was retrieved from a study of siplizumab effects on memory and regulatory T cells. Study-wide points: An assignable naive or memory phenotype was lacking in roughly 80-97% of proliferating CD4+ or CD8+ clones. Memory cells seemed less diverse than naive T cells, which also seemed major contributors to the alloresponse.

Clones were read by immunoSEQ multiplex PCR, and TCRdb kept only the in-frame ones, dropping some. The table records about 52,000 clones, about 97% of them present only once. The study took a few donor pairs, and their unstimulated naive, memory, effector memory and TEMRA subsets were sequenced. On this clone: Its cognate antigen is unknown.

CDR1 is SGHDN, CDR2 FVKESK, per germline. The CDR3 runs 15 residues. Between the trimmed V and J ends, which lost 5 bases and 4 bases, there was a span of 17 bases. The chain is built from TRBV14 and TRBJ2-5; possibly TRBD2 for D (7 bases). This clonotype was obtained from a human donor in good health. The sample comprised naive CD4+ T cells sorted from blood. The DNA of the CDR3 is TGTGCCAGCAGCGCTCGAGTGGGAGGGGGAGAGACCCAGTACTTC. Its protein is CASSARVGGGETQYF.